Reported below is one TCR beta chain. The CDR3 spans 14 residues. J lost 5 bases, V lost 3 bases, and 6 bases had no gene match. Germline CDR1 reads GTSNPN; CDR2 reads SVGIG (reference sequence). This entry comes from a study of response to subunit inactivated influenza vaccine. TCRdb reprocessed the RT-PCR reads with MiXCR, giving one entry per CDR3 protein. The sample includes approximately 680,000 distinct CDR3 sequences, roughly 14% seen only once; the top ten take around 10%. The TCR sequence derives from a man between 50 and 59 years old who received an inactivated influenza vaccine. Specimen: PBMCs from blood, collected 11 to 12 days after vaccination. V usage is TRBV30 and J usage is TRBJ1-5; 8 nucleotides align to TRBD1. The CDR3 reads CAWSGQGGHQPQHF. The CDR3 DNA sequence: TGTGCCTGGAGCGGACAGGGAGGACATCAGCCCCAGCATTTT.